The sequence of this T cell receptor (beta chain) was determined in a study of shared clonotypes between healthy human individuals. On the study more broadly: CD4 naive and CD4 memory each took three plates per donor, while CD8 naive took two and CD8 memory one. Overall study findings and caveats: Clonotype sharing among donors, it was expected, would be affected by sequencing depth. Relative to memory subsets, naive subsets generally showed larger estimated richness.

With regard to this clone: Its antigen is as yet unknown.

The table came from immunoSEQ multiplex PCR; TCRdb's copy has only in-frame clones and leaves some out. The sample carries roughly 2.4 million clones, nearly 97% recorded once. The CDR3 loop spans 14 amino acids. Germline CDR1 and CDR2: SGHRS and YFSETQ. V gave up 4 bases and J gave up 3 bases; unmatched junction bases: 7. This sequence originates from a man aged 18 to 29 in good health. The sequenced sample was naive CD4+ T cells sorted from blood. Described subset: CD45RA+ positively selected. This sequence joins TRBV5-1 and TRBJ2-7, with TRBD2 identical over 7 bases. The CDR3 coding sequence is TGCGCCAGCAGCGTGGGACTATCGAGCTACGAGCAGTACTTC. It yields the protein CASSVGLSSYEQYF. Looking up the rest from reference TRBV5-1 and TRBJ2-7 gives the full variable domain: KAGVTQTPRYLIKTRGQQVTLSCSPISGHRSVSWYQQTPGQGLQFLFEYFSETQRNKGNFPGRFSGRQFSNSRSEMNVSTLELGDSALYLCASSVGLSSYEQYFGPGTRLTVT.